A single sample gave rise to the 21 T cell receptor beta chains below, sequenced in a study of siplizumab effects on memory and regulatory T cells. Using immunoSEQ multiplex PCR, the repertoire was profiled, and TCRdb retains in-frame clones only, with some absent. The sample contains about 120,000 clones, roughly 94% of which appear only once. Sequences were obtained from non-Treg CD4+ T cells sorted from blood. These receptors all come from a human donor in good health.

The chain links TRBV5-1 to TRBJ1-1; 8 bases agree with TRBD1. Germline V gene sequence: CDR1 SGHRS, CDR2 YFSETQ. The CDR3 extends over 16 amino acids. V lost 3 bases, J lost 5 bases, and 12 bases stayed unmatched. CDR3 amino acids: CASSWGAGQGGTEAFF. DNA for the CDR3: TGCGCCAGCAGCTGGGGGGCAGGACAGGGTGGAACTGAAGCTTTCTTT.

J is TRBJ2-7 and V is TRBV6-6, with 9 bases aligning to TRBD1. J was trimmed by 6 bases and V by 7 bases; bases with no gene match: 10. Germline CDR1 and CDR2: MNHNY and SVGAGI (reference sequence). The CDR3 has 14 amino acids. In DNA, the CDR3 is TGTGCCAGCAATATACCGGGACAGGGAATCGAGCAGTACTTC. Translated: CASNIPGQGIEQYF.

The V gene is TRBV6-1, the J gene TRBJ1-3; D is possibly TRBD1 (6 bases). The CDR3 runs 15 residues. Germline V gene data show CDR1 as MNHNS and CDR2 as SASEGT. V was cut by 4 bases and J by 0 bases, with 10 bases left in between. CDR3 sequence reads: CASSATGLSGNTIYF. The CDR3 DNA follows: TGTGCCAGCAGTGCGACAGGACTCTCTGGAAACACCATATATTTT.

V gene TRBV11-3 combines with J gene TRBJ2-1; D might be TRBD1 (5 bases). Between the trimmed V and J ends, which lost 6 bases and 3 bases, there was a span of 15 bases. The CDR3 spans 15 residues. Germline lookup yields CDR1 SGHNT and CDR2 YENEEA. The CDR3 loop is CASSSQGLNYNEQFF. The CDR3 bases are TGTGCCAGCAGTTCCCAGGGTTTAAACTACAATGAGCAGTTCTTC.

This clone came up once. The chain uses TRBV27 and TRBJ2-5, with D perhaps given as TRBD1 or TRBD2 (5 bases each). The CDR3 extends over 17 amino acids. Germline assignment: CDR1 MNHEY and CDR2 SMNVEV (reference sequence). V lost 6 bases, J lost 7 bases, and 27 bases lay in between. CDR3 nucleotides: TGTGCCAGCAGCCCAACAGGAGGTGCCCCGGAGATAGGGACCCAGTACTTC. Amino acid sequence: CASSPTGGAPEIGTQYF.

The CDR3 bases are TGTGCCAGCAGCTTGCTCGGCGGGGGGGCCCGGTTATACGAGCAGTACTTC. Protein sequence: CASSLLGGGARLYEQYF. The V call is TRBV11-2, the J call TRBJ2-7; 9 bases match TRBD2. The CDR3 covers 17 residues. V shed 3 bases, J shed 4 bases, and the junction held 13 bases outside the gene matches. Germline CDR1 and CDR2: SGHAT and FQNNGV.

The chain combines TRBV2 with TRBJ2-7; D is uncertain. Trimming took off 6 bases at V and 13 bases at J, with 22 bases between the two ends. This CDR3 region has 13 residues. The germline V gene encodes CDR1 SNHLY and CDR2 FYNNEI. This CDR3 is CASSVAEALTCYF. The CDR3 coding sequence is TGTGCCAGCAGCGTTGCCGAGGCCCTCACGTGCTACTTC. The variable domain in full, completed from reference TRBV2 and TRBJ2-7, reads EPEVTQTPSHQVTQMGQEVILRCVPISNHLYFYWYRQILGQKVEFLVSFYNNEISEKSEIFDDQFSVERPDGSNFTLKIRSTKLEDSAMYFCASSVAEALTCYFGPGTRLTVT.

The V and J genes are TRBV6-5 and TRBJ1-5; 10 bases match TRBD1. The germline CDR1 and CDR2 sequences are MNHEY and SVGAGI. V shed 5 bases and J 5 bases; nucleotides not matched to a gene: 6. The CDR3 contains 15 residues. The CDR3 loop reads CASSGPGQGYQPQHF. CDR3 bases: TGTGCCAGCAGTGGACCGGGACAGGGGTATCAGCCCCAGCATTTT.

The chain carries TRBV18 and TRBJ2-6; D may be TRBD1 or TRBD2 (6 bases each). In germline, CDR1 is KGHSH, CDR2 LQKENI. V lost 4 bases and J lost 1, with 14 bases in between. CDR3 length equals 17 residues. In DNA, the CDR3 is TGTGCCAGCTCACGGGCGGGACACCAATCTGGGGCCAACGTCCTGACTTTC. It encodes CASSRAGHQSGANVLTF.

The rearrangement links TRBV6-5 to TRBJ1-3; D is unresolved. The CDR3 is 12 amino acids. Between the trimmed V and J ends, which lost 6 bases and 0 bases, there was a span of 3 bases. Germline CDR1 and CDR2: MNHEY and SVGAGI. CDR3 in DNA: TGTGCCAGCAGGGACTCTGGAAACACCATATATTTT. Translated: CASRDSGNTIYF.

The chain combines TRBV19 with TRBJ1-2, with 7 bases lining up with TRBD1. V lost 4 bases to trimming and J lost 1 base; unmatched junction nucleotides: 9. Looked up from germline, CDR1 is LNHDA and CDR2 is SQIVND (reference sequence). The CDR3 sequence is 16 residues long. The CDR3 nucleotides read TGTGCCAGTAGTACCCGTCGGACAGGCAATAACTATGGCTACACCTTC. It encodes CASSTRRTGNNYGYTF.

This clone was picked up one time. This rearrangement joins TRBV2 to TRBJ2-5; either TRBD1 or TRBD2 may supply D (6 bases each). The length of the CDR3 is 16 residues. The germline gives CDR1 SNHLY, CDR2 FYNNEI. The germline V and J ends were trimmed by 3 bases and 5 bases, with 19 bases remaining between them. CDR3 sequence: CASSDVRWGARETQYF. As DNA, the CDR3 is TGTGCCAGCAGTGATGTCAGGTGGGGGGCCAGGGAGACCCAGTACTTC.

The chain employs TRBV6-5 and TRBJ2-2, with TRBD2 matching over 12 bases. Trimming cost V 6 bases and J 4 bases; bases outside gene matches: 3. The CDR3 is made up of 15 amino acids. Germline loops: CDR1 MNHEY, CDR2 SVGAGI. The CDR3 coding sequence is TGTGCCAGCAGCCAGACTAGCGGGAGCACCGGGGAGCTGTTTTTT. Amino acids: CASSQTSGSTGELFF.

This clone is a singleton in its sample. V and J are TRBV6-1 and TRBJ2-1; D may be TRBD1 (6 bases). V gave up 8 bases and J gave up 5 bases, with 13 bases separating them. The CDR3 sequence is 13 residues long. Germline V gene data show CDR1 as MNHNS and CDR2 as SASEGT. In nucleotides, the CDR3 is TGTGCCAGCCGGTCGACAGGCCACAATGAGCAGTTCTTC. As protein: CASRSTGHNEQFF.

This sequence joins TRBV6-5 and TRBJ2-2; TRBD2 matches at 7 bases. The junction had 5 bases not matched to a gene; V was cut back by 6 bases and J by 7 bases. The CDR3 spans 13 residues. Looked up from germline, CDR1 is MNHEY and CDR2 is SVGAGI. CDR3: CASSTGEGGELFF. Here the CDR3 DNA reads TGTGCCAGCAGCACCGGGGAGGGCGGGGAGCTGTTTTTT.

The V gene is TRBV7-9, the J gene TRBJ2-7; D is unresolved. The V gene lost 5 bases and the J gene lost 3 bases, with 8 bases spanning the gap. The V gene's germline CDR1 is SEHNR and CDR2 FQNEAQ (reference sequence). This CDR3 comprises 12 residues. This CDR3 reads CASSPAGYEQYF. In DNA form, the CDR3 reads TGTGCCAGCAGCCCGGCTGGCTACGAGCAGTACTTC.

As to this clone: A junction boundary mismatches the germline segment, possibly from a read error. This sequence joins TRBV7-7 and TRBJ2-1; no definite D call. CDR3 length: 13 amino acids. The germline CDR1 and CDR2 sequences are SSHAT and FNYEAQ (reference sequence). The CDR3 reads CASSSEPYNEQFF. The CDR3 DNA is TGTGCTAGCAGCTCCGAACCGTACAATGAGCAGTTCTTC.

As to this clone: The junction does not match germline at one end; this may be a read error. The chain links TRBV6-5 to TRBJ2-5; D gene ambiguous. Germline CDR1 reads MNHEY; CDR2 reads SVGAGI. The CDR3 sequence is 14 residues long. The DNA of the CDR3 is TGTGCCAGCAGCTACTCACAGACCCAAGAGACCCAGTACTTC. Amino acid sequence: CASSYSQTQETQYF.

The chain combines TRBV7-2 with TRBJ2-1; D gene unclear. The germline CDR1 and CDR2 sequences are SGHTA and FQGNSA. Trimming took 2 bases from V and 0 from J, leaving 8 bases between them. The CDR3 loop spans 15 amino acids. The CDR3 protein is CASSLLGSSYNEQFF. DNA of the CDR3: TGTGCCAGCAGCTTACTCGGTAGCTCCTACAATGAGCAGTTCTTC.

This clone was picked up one time. The chain joins TRBV18 to TRBJ2-1; the match to TRBD2 covers 13 bases. The V gene's germline CDR1 is KGHSH and CDR2 LQKENI. V was pared by 4 bases and J by 10 bases, with 7 bases of the junction left unmatched. The CDR3 runs to 15 residues. DNA of the CDR3: TGTGCCAGCTCACAAGGACTAGCGGGAGTAAGGGAGCAGTTCTTC. Translated, it gives CASSQGLAGVREQFF.

DNA for the CDR3: TGCGCCAGCAGCCAATTCCTTCGAGCGGGATCCTCCTACGAGCAGTACTTC. It specifies CASSQFLRAGSSYEQYF. The chain links TRBV4-1 to TRBJ2-7; 7 nucleotides align to TRBD2. V lost 2 bases, J lost 0 bases, and 10 bases stayed unmatched. This CDR3 region has 17 residues. Germline V gene data show CDR1 as MGHRA and CDR2 as YSYEKL.